Listed below are T cell receptor beta chains from one sample, sequenced in a study of regulatory T cells in long-lasting Graves disease. From the multiplex PCR reads, TCRdb called clonotypes with MiXCR, one entry per CDR3 protein. The table lists about 560,000 distinct CDR3 sequences, approximately 16% of them singletons. The same sample was also studied in work on T cells in Graves' hyperthyroidism and ophthalmopathy.

Sample: peripheral blood mononuclear cells (PBMCs), taken at new diagnosis, from a patient treated with antithyroid drugs. These receptors originate from a young man with Graves disease. Each CDR3 is given with its conserved first and last residue. The D gene is left open where the match is weak. Not all rows give a size; the values are once, few, many and, for expanded clones, a class.

CDR3 DNA	CDR3 protein	D gene	clone size	V gene	J gene
TGTGCCAGCAGCCCTAACAGAGGCGAGCAGTACTTC	CASSPNRGEQYF	-	many	TRBV7-9	TRBJ2-7
TGCAGCGCGGGCGGCAGGGGAGGGGAAAAACTGTTTTTT	CSAGGRGGEKLFF	-	-	TRBV29-1	TRBJ1-4
TGCGCCAGCAGCCAAGAACGGCTAGCGGGCGGTTACGAGCAGTACTTC	CASSQERLAGGYEQYF	TRBD2	-	TRBV4-1	TRBJ2-7
TGTGCCAGCAGCTCAACGTGGGAGCAGTACTTC	CASSSTWEQYF	-	few	TRBV5-6	TRBJ2-7
TGTGCCAGCATTCACGATAAGAACACCGGGGAGCTGTTTTTT	CASIHDKNTGELFF	-	many	TRBV12-3/TRBV12-4	TRBJ2-2
TGTGCCATACGGCCGAAGGCCTCAGACCGGGCTTTCTTT	CAIRPKASDRAFF	-	many	TRBV30	TRBJ1-1
TGTGCCAGCAGCTTAGCTGCACTAGCGGTGAACACCGGGGAGCTGTTTTTT	CASSLAALAVNTGELFF	TRBD2	few	TRBV7-2	TRBJ2-2
TGCAGCGTTGTGGGTAGCGGGAGTACGAATGACATTCAGTACTTC	CSVVGSGSTNDIQYF	TRBD2	-	TRBV29-1	TRBJ2-4
TGCGCCAGCAGCTTGACTAGCCTAGAAACCCATGAGCAGTTCTTC	CASSLTSLETHEQFF	-	few	TRBV5-1	TRBJ2-1
TGCAGTGCTGAAGGGACCCCTGGAGAAGAGACCCAGTACTTC	CSAEGTPGEETQYF	-	few	TRBV20-1	TRBJ2-5
TGTGCTAGTGGTTTGGCACTTCCACGGTCAGTTGAAAAACTGTTTTTT	CASGLALPRSVEKLFF	-	few	TRBV12-5	TRBJ1-4
TGCAGCGGCGGGTACAGGGATGTTTACGAGCAGTACTTC	CSGGYRDVYEQYF	-	-	TRBV20-1	TRBJ2-7
TGCAGCGTTGGTGGACTAGCGGGAAACTCCTACAATGAGCAGTTCTTC	CSVGGLAGNSYNEQFF	TRBD2	few	TRBV29-1	TRBJ2-1
TGTGCCAGCAGGCCAAGCGGGGGGAACACTGAAGCTTTCTTT	CASRPSGGNTEAFF	-	few	TRBV7-9	TRBJ1-1
TGTGCCAGCAGTTTTGGATACAGGGGAGACACCGGGGAGCTGTTTTTT	CASSFGYRGDTGELFF	TRBD1	few	TRBV28	TRBJ2-2
TGTGCCAGCAGTGGCCTTCAGCCCCAGCATTTT	CASSGLQPQHF	-	many	TRBV28	TRBJ1-5
TGTGCCAGCAGCCCGGCGGGACACCCAACTAATGAAAAACTGTTTTTT	CASSPAGHPTNEKLFF	-	few	TRBV11-2	TRBJ1-4
TGTGCCAGCAGTTTCGTCGGTCACTCCTACAATGAGCAGTTCTTC	CASSFVGHSYNEQFF	-	-	TRBV27	TRBJ2-1
TGCAGCGTTGAAGGTGTTGGCGGGCCCACCTACGAGCAGTACTTC	CSVEGVGGPTYEQYF	-	many	TRBV29-1	TRBJ2-7
TGTGCCAGCAGTGAAGAAAGCGGGAGGGTTTACAATGAGCAGTTCTTC	CASSEESGRVYNEQFF	TRBD2	-	TRBV6-2/TRBV6-3	TRBJ2-1
TGTGCCAGCAGTTTACGGGAATCGGAGGGGTACCAAGAGACCCAGTACTTC	CASSLRESEGYQETQYF	-	many	TRBV28	TRBJ2-5
TGTGCCAGACGGCCTCGGGGGGGCCTAAGCTCCTATAATTCACCCCTCCACTTT	CARRPRGGLSSYNSPLHF	-	-	TRBV19	TRBJ1-6
TGTGCCTGGAGGCGTGGACTAGCGGCCCAAGAGACCCAGTACTTC	CAWRRGLAAQETQYF	TRBD2	many	TRBV30	TRBJ2-5
TGCAGCGTTGAAGATCCCAGGGGGATCGGGGTTTTCGGTGAGCAGTTCTTC	CSVEDPRGIGVFGEQFF	TRBD1	many	TRBV29-1	TRBJ2-1
TGTGCCAGCAGTGAAGCGCTTGGGGGATCCGCCCCCACTGAAGCTTTCTTT	CASSEALGGSAPTEAFF	-	many	TRBV2	TRBJ1-1
TGTGCCAGCAGTTTGGGGGCAGCGGGAGTTCCATTCTACGAGCAGTACTTC	CASSLGAAGVPFYEQYF	TRBD2	many	TRBV12-3/TRBV12-4	TRBJ2-7
TGTGCCAGCAGCCGCTCGGATGTCTACGAGCAGTACTTC	CASSRSDVYEQYF	-	few	TRBV7-9	TRBJ2-7
TGTGCCACCGCGACAGGCACCTACGAGCAGTACTTC	CATATGTYEQYF	-	many	TRBV2	TRBJ2-7
TGCGCCAGCAGCACCAGCGGGAGAGCAGATACGCAGTATTTT	CASSTSGRADTQYF	TRBD2	many	TRBV5-1	TRBJ2-3
TGTGCCACCAGTACCGGACACCTACAAGAGACCCAGTACTTC	CATSTGHLQETQYF	-	few	TRBV15	TRBJ2-5
TGTGCCAGCAGTTTGTCACTAGCGGGGTTCGGGCTGTTTTTT	CASSLSLAGFGLFF	TRBD2	-	TRBV28	TRBJ2-2
TGTGCCAGCAGTTTAGCAATTTATCAGCCCCAGCATTTT	CASSLAIYQPQHF	-	few	TRBV12-3/TRBV12-4	TRBJ1-5
TGTGCCAGTAGTATCGGGCAGGGGACGGTTTCACCCCTCCACTTT	CASSIGQGTVSPLHF	-	-	TRBV19	TRBJ1-6
TGTGCCAGCAGCTTAGGGGTCGGGACAGGGAAACAATACAATGAGCAGTTCTTC	CASSLGVGTGKQYNEQFF	TRBD1	-	TRBV7-8	TRBJ2-1
TGCAGTGCTAGAGATCCCCGGGAGGATGAGCAGTTCTTC	CSARDPREDEQFF	TRBD2	many	TRBV20-1	TRBJ2-1
TGTGCCAGCAGCTTAGCACAGGGGGCGGACACTGAAGCTTTCTTT	CASSLAQGADTEAFF	TRBD1	many	TRBV7-9	TRBJ1-1
TGTGCCAGCCGGGACCCCAGCGGGAGTCCCTACAATGAGCAGTTCTTC	CASRDPSGSPYNEQFF	TRBD2	few	TRBV4-2	TRBJ2-1
TGTGCCAGCAGCCAAGAGGGCAGGCGACCCTACAATGAGCAGTTCTTC	CASSQEGRRPYNEQFF	-	few	TRBV3-1	TRBJ2-1
TGTGCCAGCAGTTTGAGGCTAGCGCCCACCAATGAGCAGTTCTTC	CASSLRLAPTNEQFF	-	many	TRBV12-3/TRBV12-4	TRBJ2-1
TGCGCCAGCAGCCCCGGGACAGGGGGGTACTACGAGCAGTACTTC	CASSPGTGGYYEQYF	TRBD1	many	TRBV5-1	TRBJ2-7
TGTGCCAGCAGTTTTAAAGGTTCGCACTACGAGCAGTACTTC	CASSFKGSHYEQYF	-	many	TRBV27	TRBJ2-7
TGTGCCAGCAGGTACGGGGACAGCTGGAATGAAAAACTGTTTTTT	CASRYGDSWNEKLFF	TRBD1	few	TRBV2	TRBJ1-4
TGTGCCAGCAGCCCAATTCCGGGACCCACCCACTTC	CASSPIPGPTHF	-	many	TRBV12-3/TRBV12-4	TRBJ2-7
TGCGCCAGCAGCCACCCGGGACACACATCCTACGAGCAGTACTTC	CASSHPGHTSYEQYF	-	-	TRBV4-1	TRBJ2-7
TGTGCCAGCAGCCCCACGGGAGGACAGACAGATACGCAGTATTTT	CASSPTGGQTDTQYF	-	few	TRBV7-3	TRBJ2-3
TGCGCCAGCAGCCAAGAACCTAGCGGGACCCTTGGGTCCAAAAACATTCAGTACTTC	CASSQEPSGTLGSKNIQYF	TRBD2	-	TRBV4-1	TRBJ2-4
TGTGCCAGCAGTACCCGGGACAAGAACACTGAAGCTTTCTTT	CASSTRDKNTEAFF	-	many	TRBV27	TRBJ1-1
TGTGCCAGCAGTGTGAGGAGGGCAGGGCGGCTCAATCAGCCCCAGCATTTT	CASSVRRAGRLNQPQHF	-	many	TRBV6-1	TRBJ1-5
TGTGCCAGCAGCCGAGATGATCAGCCCCAGCATTTT	CASSRDDQPQHF	-	-	TRBV5-8	TRBJ1-5
TGTGCCAGCAGCCTAACTAGCGGGCCTGTCGAGCAGTACTTC	CASSLTSGPVEQYF	TRBD2	many	TRBV28	TRBJ2-7
TGTGCCAGCACCGATCAGGGGACCTATGGCTACACCTTC	CASTDQGTYGYTF	-	-	TRBV12-3/TRBV12-4	TRBJ1-2
TGTGCCAGCAGCTTAGGGGGTCAGACCTCTGGAAACACCATATATTTT	CASSLGGQTSGNTIYF	-	few	TRBV7-9	TRBJ1-3